These 12 T cell receptor beta chains originate from one sample sequenced in a study of blood T cells in healthy people across ages. A second PCR, run for about 6 to 11 cycles, used a sample-barcoded 5' primer plus a J-beta primer mix. TCRdb re-analysed the 5' RACE reads in MiXCR, keeping a single row per CDR3 protein. Among approximately 800,000 distinct CDR3 sequences listed, about 53% were seen once. Material for sequencing was blood. The receptors here all came from a man aged 80 or over in good health.

V usage is TRBV28 and J usage is TRBJ2-1, with D perhaps being TRBD1 or TRBD2 (5 bases each). V gave up 6 bases and J gave up 10 bases, with 22 bases separating them. This CDR3 has 15 residues. In germline, CDR1 is MDHEN, CDR2 SYDVKM. The CDR3 loop reads CASRTYTGTPNEQFF. CDR3 DNA: TGTGCCAGCAGAACTTATACCGGGACGCCCAACGAGCAGTTCTTC.

This clonotype was observed at least ten times. The genes are TRBV3-1 and TRBJ2-3; TRBD2 matches 10 bases. The CDR3 is made up of 15 amino acids. Germline V lookup: CDR1 LGHDT, CDR2 YNNKEL (reference sequence). With 4 bases clipped from V and 14 bases from J, the junction kept 15 bases outside the gene matches. The CDR3 region has the DNA TGTGCCAGCAGCCCCGGAGTAGCGGGGGGCAGATACGCGTATTTT. Amino acids: CASSPGVAGGRYAYF.

This clonotype was counted only a few times. The genes are TRBV11-1 and TRBJ2-5; D is undetermined. The length of the CDR3 is 16 residues. Germline loops: CDR1 SGHAT, CDR2 FQDESV (reference sequence). With 5 bases removed from V and 0 bases from J, the gap between germline ends came to 16 bases. In nucleotides, the CDR3 is TGTGCCAGCAGCACCCAATCGACGGAGTACCAAGAGACCCAGTACTTC. Translated, it gives CASSTQSTEYQETQYF.

The chain recombines TRBV29-1 with TRBJ1-1; D is undetermined. The V gene's germline CDR1 is SQVTM and CDR2 ANQGSEA. CDR3 length: 9 amino acids. V gave up 6 bases and J gave up 6 bases, with 5 bases separating them. CDR3 nucleotides: TGCAGCGTAGGACCTGAAGCTTTCTTT. Translating gives CSVGPEAFF.

The chain couples TRBV20-1 to TRBJ1-2, with unresolved D. CDR3 length equals 11 residues. Germline CDR1 DFQATT, CDR2 SNEGSKA (reference sequence). CDR3 DNA sequence: TGCAGCGGAACCTGGGGTTCCGGCTACACCTTC. It is translated as CSGTWGSGYTF.

This chain connects TRBV2 to TRBJ2-1, with D perhaps assigned TRBD1 or TRBD2 (6 bases each). The CDR3 length is 15 residues. Trimming left V 6 bases short and J 2 bases short, with 14 bases between. The germline CDR1 and CDR2 sequences are SNHLY and FYNNEI. The DNA for the CDR3 is TGTGCCAGCAGCCTCAACAGGGAGGCCTACAATGAGCAGTTCTTC. It translates to CASSLNREAYNEQFF. Complete variable domain (other parts from reference TRBV2 and TRBJ2-1): EPEVTQTPSHQVTQMGQEVILRCVPISNHLYFYWYRQILGQKVEFLVSFYNNEISEKSEIFDDQFSVERPDGSNFTLKIRSTKLEDSAMYFCASSLNREAYNEQFFGPGTRLTVL.

This chain links TRBV10-3 with TRBJ2-3; TRBD2 matches at 8 bases. In germline, CDR1 is ENHRY, CDR2 SYGVKD. The CDR3 totals 14 residues. V gave up 4 bases and J gave up 2 bases; unmatched junction bases: 2. Here the CDR3 DNA reads TGTGCCATCAGTGCCGGGAGGGTCACAGATACGCAGTATTTT. Translation: CAISAGRVTDTQYF.

This clonotype was seen only once. A much larger clone is a single base away; this may be a read error. The gene calls are TRBV27 and TRBJ2-3; 11 bases align to TRBD2. The CDR3 consists of 19 residues. The germline V gene has CDR1 MNHEY and CDR2 SMNVEV (reference sequence). In DNA, the CDR3 is TGTGTCAGCAGTTCGGGCCCCTGGGGACTAGCGGAAGACACAGATACGCAGTATTTT. As protein: CVSSSGPWGLAEDTDTQYF.

This clonotype was seen only once. The CDR3 DNA reads TGCAGCGGACGACAGGGGGAGATGAACACTGAAGCTTTCTTT. Translation gives CSGRQGEMNTEAFF. The V gene is TRBV29-1, the J gene TRBJ1-1; 9 bases align to TRBD1. The germline V gene encodes CDR1 SQVTM and CDR2 ANQGSEA. V lost 7 bases and J lost 0; bases outside the gene matches: 6. The CDR3 length is 14 residues.

The chain uses TRBV5-5 and TRBJ1-2; D not certain. CDR3 length equals 13 residues. The V end lost 4 bases, the J end lost 8 bases, and 15 bases lay between the germline ends. The germline CDR1 and CDR2 sequences are SGHKS and YYEKEE (reference sequence). The CDR3 DNA is TGTGCCAGCAGCCACGACATACAGAGGGGCTACACCTTC. Translation gives CASSHDIQRGYTF. The full variable domain, its missing parts supplied by reference TRBV5-5 and TRBJ1-2, is DAGVTQSPTHLIKTRGQQVTLRCSPISGHKSVSWYQQVLGQGPQFIFQYYEKEERGRGNFPDRFSARQFPNYSSELNVNALLLGDSALYLCASSHDIQRGYTFGSGTRLTVV.

V is TRBV28 and J is TRBJ2-5; 8 bases are shared with TRBD2. The CDR3 is 14 amino acids. With V trimmed by 2 bases and J by 11 bases, 10 bases remained unmatched. Looked up from germline, CDR1 is MDHEN and CDR2 is SYDVKM. The CDR3 nucleotides are TGTGCCAGCAGTTTACTGGCCCCTCGCGGGGGGCAGTACTTC. The encoded protein is CASSLLAPRGGQYF.

This chain uses TRBV5-1 with TRBJ2-7; 7 bases align to TRBD2. Germline CDR1 is SGHRS and CDR2 is YFSETQ. The CDR3 contains 15 residues. J gave up 6 bases and V 0 bases, and 9 bases lay outside the gene matches. CDR3 region: CASSLEAAGSAEQYF. The CDR3 nucleotides are TGCGCCAGCAGCTTGGAGGCAGCGGGAAGCGCCGAGCAGTACTTC.